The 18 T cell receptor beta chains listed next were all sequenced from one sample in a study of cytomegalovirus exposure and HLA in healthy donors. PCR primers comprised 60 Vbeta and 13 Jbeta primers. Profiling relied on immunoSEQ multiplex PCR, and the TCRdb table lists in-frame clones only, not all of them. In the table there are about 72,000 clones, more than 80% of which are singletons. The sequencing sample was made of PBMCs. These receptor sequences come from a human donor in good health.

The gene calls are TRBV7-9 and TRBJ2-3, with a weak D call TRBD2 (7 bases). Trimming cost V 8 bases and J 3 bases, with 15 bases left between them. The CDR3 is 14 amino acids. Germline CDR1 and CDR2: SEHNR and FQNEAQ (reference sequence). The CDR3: CASSRGGGTDTQYF. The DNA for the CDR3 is TGTGCCAGCTCAAGGGGGGGCGGGACAGATACGCAGTATTTT. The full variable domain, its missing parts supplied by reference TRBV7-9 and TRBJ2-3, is DTGVSQNPRHKITKRGQNVTFRCDPISEHNRLYWYRQTLGQGPEFLTYFQNEAQLEKSRLLSDRFSAERPKGSFSTLEIQRTEQGDSAMYLCASSRGGGTDTQYFGPGTRLTVL.

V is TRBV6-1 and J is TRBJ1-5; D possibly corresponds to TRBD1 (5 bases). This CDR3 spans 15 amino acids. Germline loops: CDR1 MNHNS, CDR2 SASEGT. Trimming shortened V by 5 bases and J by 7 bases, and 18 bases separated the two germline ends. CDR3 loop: CASSLRGGLGQPQHF. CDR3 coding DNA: TGTGCCAGCAGTCTTAGGGGAGGGTTAGGCCAGCCCCAGCATTTT.

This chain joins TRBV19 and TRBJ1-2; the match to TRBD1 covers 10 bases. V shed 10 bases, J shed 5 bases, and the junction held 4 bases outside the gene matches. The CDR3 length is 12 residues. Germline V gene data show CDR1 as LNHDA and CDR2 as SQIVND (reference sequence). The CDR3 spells CATDRGIYGYTF. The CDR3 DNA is TGTGCCACGGACAGGGGGATATATGGCTACACCTTC.

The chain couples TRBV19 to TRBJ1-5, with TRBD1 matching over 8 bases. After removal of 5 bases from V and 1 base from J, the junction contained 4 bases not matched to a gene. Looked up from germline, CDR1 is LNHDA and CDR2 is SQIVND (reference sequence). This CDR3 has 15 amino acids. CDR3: CASSPYRGSNQPQHF. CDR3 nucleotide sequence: TGTGCCAGTAGTCCCTACAGGGGGAGCAATCAGCCCCAGCATTTT. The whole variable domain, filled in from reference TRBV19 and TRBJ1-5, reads DGGITQSPKYLFRKEGQNVTLSCEQNLNHDAMYWYRQDPGQGLRLIYYSQIVNDFQKGDIAEGYSVSREKKESFPLTVTSAQKNPTAFYLCASSPYRGSNQPQHFGDGTRLSIL.

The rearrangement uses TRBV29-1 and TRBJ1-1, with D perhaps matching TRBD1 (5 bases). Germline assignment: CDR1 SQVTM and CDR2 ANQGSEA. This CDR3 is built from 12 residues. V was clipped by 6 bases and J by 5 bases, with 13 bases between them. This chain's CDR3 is CSVSGFGTEAFF. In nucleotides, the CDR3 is TGCAGCGTGTCAGGGTTCGGGACTGAAGCTTTCTTT.

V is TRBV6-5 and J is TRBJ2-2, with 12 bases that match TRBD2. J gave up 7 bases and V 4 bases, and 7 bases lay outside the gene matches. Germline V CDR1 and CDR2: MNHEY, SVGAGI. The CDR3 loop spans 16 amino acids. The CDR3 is CASSSLAGGRDGELFF. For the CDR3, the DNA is TGTGCCAGCAGTTCACTAGCGGGGGGCAGGGACGGGGAGCTGTTTTTT.

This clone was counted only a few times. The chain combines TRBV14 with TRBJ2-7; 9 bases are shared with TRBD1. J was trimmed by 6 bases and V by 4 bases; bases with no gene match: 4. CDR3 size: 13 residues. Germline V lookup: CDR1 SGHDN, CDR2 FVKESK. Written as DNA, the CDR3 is TGTGCCAGCAGCCTCACGGACAGGGGCGAGCAGTACTTC. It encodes CASSLTDRGEQYF.

The CDR3 region has the DNA TGTGCCAGTAGCCAAGAACAGACAGGGCGGGGGAACACTGAAGCTTTCTTT. Translation: CASSQEQTGRGNTEAFF. V is TRBV19 and J is TRBJ1-1; 7 bases agree with TRBD1. CDR1 and CDR2 (germline): LNHDA, SQIVND (reference sequence). The CDR3 extends over 17 amino acids. J was trimmed by 1 base and V by 6 bases; bases with no gene match: 14.

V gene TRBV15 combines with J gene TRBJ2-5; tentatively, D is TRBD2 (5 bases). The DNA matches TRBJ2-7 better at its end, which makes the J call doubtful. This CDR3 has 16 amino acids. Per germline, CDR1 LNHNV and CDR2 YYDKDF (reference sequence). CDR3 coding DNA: TGTGCCACCAGCAGAGATTATACGGGGTCCTCCTACGAGCAGTACTTC. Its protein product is CATSRDYTGSSYEQYF.

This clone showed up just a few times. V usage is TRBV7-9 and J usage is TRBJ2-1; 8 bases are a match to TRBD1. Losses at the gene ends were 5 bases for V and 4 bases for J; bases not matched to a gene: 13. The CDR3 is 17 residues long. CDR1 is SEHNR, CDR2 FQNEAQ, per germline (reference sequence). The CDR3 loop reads CASSLSGTGLPYNEQFF. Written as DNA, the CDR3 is TGTGCCAGCAGCCTTTCCGGGACAGGATTACCTTACAATGAGCAGTTCTTC.

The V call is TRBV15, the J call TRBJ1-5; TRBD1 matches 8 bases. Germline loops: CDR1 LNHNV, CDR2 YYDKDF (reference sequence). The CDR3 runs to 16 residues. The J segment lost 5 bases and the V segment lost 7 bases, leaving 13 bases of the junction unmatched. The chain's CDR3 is CATMGWEAGGDQPQHF. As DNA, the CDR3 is TGTGCCACCATGGGCTGGGAGGCAGGGGGCGATCAGCCCCAGCATTTT.

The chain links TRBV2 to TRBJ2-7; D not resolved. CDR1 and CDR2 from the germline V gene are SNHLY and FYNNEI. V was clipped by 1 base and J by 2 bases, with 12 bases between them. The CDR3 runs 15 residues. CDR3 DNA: TGTGCCAGCAGTGAAGTAGGTGGAGCCACCTACGAGCAGTACTTC. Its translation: CASSEVGGATYEQYF.

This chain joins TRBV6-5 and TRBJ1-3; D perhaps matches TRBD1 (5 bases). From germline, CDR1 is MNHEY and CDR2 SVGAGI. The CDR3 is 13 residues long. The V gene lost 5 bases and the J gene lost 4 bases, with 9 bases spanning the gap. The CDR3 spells CASSRTNGNTIYF. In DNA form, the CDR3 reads TGTGCCAGCAGTCGGACAAACGGAAACACCATATATTTT.

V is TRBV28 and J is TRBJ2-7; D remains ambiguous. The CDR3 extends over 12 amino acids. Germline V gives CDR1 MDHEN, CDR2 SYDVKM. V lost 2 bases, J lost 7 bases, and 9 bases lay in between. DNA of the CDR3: TGTGCCAGCAGTTTACGTCCTGAGGAGCAGTACTTC. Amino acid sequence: CASSLRPEEQYF.

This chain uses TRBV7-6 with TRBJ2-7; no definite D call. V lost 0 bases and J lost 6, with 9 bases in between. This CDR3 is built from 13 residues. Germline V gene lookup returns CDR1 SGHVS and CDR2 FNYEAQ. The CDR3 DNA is TGTGCCAGCAGCTTAGCTTCGGGTGGCGAGCAGTACTTC. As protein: CASSLASGGEQYF.

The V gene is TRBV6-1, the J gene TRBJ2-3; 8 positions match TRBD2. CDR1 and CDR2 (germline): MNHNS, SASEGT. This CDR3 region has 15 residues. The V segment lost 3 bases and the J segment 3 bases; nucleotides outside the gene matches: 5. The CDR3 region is CASSEGLVETDTQYF. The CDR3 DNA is TGTGCCAGCAGTGAGGGACTAGTTGAGACAGATACGCAGTATTTT.

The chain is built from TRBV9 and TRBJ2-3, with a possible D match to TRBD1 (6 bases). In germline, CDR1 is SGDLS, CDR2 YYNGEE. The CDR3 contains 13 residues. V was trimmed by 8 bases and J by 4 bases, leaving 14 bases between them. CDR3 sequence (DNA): TGTGCCAGTCAACAGACAGGTGCAGATACGCAGTATTTT. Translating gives CASQQTGADTQYF.

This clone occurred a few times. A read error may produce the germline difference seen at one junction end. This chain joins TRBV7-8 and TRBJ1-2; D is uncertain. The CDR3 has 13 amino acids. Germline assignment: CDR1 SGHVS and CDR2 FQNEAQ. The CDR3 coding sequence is TGTGCCAGCATGCCTTCCAGGCACGGTGGCTACCCCTTC. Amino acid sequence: CASMPSRHGGYPF.